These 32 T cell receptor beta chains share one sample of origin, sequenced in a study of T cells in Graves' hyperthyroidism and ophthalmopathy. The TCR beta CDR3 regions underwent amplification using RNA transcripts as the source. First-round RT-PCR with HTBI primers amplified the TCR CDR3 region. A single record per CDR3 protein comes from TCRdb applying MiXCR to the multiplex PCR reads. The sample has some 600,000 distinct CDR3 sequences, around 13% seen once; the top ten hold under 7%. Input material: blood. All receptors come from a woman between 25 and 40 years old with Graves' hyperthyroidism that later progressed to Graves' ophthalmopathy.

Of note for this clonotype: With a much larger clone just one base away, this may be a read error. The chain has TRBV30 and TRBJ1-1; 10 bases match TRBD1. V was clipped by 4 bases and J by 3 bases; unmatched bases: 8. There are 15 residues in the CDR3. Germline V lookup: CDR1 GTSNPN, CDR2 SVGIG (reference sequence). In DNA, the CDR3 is TGTGCCTGGATCATCCGGGACAGGGGTGACACTGAAGCTTTCTTT. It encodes CAWIIRDRGDTEAFF.

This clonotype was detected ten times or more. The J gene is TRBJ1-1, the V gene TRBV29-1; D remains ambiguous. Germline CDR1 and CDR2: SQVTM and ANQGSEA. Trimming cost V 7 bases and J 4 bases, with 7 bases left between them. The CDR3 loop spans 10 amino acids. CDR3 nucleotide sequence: TGCAGCGGCCTAGGCACTGAAGCTTTCTTT. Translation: CSGLGTEAFF.

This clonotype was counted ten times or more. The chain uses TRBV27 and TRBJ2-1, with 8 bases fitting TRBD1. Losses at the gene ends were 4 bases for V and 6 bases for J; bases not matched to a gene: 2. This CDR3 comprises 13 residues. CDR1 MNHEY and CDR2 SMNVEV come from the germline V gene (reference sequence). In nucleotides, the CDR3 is TGTGCCAGCAGTTCGGACAGGGCCAATGAGCAGTTCTTC. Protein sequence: CASSSDRANEQFF.

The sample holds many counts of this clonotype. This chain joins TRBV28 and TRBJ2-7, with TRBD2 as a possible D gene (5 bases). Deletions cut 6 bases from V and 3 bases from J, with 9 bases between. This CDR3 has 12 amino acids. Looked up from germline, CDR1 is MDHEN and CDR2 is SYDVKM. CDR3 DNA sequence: TGTGCCAGCAGCCTAGCCGTCTACGAGCAGTACTTC. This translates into CASSLAVYEQYF.

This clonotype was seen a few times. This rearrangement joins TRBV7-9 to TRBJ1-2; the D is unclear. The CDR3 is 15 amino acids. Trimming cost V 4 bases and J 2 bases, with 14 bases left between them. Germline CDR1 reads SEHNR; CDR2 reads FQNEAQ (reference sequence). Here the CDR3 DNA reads TGTGCCAGCAGCTCTAGTGTGGGCGCGAACTATGGCTACACCTTC. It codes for CASSSSVGANYGYTF.

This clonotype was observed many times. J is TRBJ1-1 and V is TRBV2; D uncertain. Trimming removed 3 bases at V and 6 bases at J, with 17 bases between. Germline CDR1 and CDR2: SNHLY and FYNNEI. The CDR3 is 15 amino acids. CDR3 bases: TGTGCCAGCAGTGAGCAGGCCCTTGGATCGGCTGAAGCTTTCTTT. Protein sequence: CASSEQALGSAEAFF.

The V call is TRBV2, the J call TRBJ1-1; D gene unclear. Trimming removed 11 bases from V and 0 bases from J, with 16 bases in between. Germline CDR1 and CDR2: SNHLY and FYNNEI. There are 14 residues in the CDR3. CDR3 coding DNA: TGTGCCGGCCAGCTTGATGGCATGAACACTGAAGCTTTCTTT. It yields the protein CAGQLDGMNTEAFF.

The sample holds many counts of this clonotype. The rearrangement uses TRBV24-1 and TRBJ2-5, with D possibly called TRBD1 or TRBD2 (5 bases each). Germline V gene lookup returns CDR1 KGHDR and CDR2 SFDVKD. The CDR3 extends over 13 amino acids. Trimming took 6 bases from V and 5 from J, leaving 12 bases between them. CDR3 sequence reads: CATSQGPGETQYF. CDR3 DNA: TGTGCCACCAGTCAGGGACCAGGGGAGACCCAGTACTTC.

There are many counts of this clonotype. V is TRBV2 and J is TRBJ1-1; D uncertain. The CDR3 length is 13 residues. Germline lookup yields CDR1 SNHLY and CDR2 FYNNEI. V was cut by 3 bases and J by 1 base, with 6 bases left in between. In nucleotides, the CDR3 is TGTGCCAGCAGTGAGTCGGGGAACACTGAAGCTTTCTTT. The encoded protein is CASSESGNTEAFF.

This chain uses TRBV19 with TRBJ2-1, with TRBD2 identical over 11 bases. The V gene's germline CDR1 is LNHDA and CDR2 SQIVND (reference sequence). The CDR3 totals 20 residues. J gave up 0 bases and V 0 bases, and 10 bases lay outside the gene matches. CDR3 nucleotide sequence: TGTGCCAGTAGTATAGATCTAAGGGGACTAGCGGTGACCTCCTACAATGAGCAGTTCTTC. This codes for CASSIDLRGLAVTSYNEQFF.

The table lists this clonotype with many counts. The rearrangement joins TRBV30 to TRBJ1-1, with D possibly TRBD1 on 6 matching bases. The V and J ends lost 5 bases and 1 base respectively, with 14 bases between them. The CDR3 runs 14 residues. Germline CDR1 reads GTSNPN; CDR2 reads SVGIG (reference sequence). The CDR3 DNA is TGTGCCTGGTTACCGGGACACACGAACACTGAAGCTTTCTTT. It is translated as CAWLPGHTNTEAFF.

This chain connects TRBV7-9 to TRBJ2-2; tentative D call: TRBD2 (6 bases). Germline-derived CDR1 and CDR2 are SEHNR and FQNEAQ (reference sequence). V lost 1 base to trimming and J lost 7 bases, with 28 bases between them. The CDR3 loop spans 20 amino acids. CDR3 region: CASSLDFRPGGEMGIGELFF. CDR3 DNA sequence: TGTGCCAGCAGCTTAGATTTCCGGCCCGGCGGGGAGATGGGAATCGGGGAGCTGTTTTTT.

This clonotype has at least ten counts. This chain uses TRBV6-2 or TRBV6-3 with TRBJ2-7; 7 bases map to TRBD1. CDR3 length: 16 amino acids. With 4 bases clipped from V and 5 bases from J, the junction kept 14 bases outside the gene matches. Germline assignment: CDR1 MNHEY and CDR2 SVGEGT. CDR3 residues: CASSSPSLGTVNEQYF. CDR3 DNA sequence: TGTGCCAGCAGTTCGCCCTCCCTCGGGACAGTGAACGAGCAGTACTTC.

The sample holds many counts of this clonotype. CDR3 residues: CASSQDGRNEQFF. In DNA, the CDR3 is TGTGCCAGCAGCCAAGATGGACGCAATGAGCAGTTCTTC. The chain joins TRBV3-1 to TRBJ2-1, with D unclear. The CDR3 length is 13 residues. Germline CDR1 LGHDT, CDR2 YNNKEL (reference sequence). V shed 0 bases and J shed 6 bases, with 6 bases lying between them.

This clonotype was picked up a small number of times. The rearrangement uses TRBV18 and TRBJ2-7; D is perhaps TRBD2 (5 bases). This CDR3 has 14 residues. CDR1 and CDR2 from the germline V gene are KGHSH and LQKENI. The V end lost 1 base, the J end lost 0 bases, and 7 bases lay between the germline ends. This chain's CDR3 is CASSPLGSSYEQYF. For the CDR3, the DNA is TGTGCCAGCTCACCACTGGGGAGCTCCTACGAGCAGTACTTC. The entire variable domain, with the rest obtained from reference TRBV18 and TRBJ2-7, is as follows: NAGVMQNPRHLVRRRGQEARLRCSPMKGHSHVYWYRQLPEEGLKFMVYLQKENIIDESGMPKERFSAEFPKEGPSILRIQQVVRGDSAAYFCASSPLGSSYEQYFGPGTRLTVT.

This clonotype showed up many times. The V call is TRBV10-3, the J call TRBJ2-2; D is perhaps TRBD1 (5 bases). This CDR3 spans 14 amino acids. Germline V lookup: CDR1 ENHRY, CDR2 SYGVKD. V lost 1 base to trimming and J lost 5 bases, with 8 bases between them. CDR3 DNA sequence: TGTGCCATCAGTGAGTTACAGGATACCGGGGAGCTGTTTTTT. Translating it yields CAISELQDTGELFF.

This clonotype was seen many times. In DNA, the CDR3 is TGTGCCAGCAGCCAAGGGACAGGGGCAGGCTACACCTTC. Its translation: CASSQGTGAGYTF. This chain joins TRBV6-1 and TRBJ1-2; 10 positions agree with TRBD1. CDR1 and CDR2 from the germline V gene are MNHNS and SASEGT. V lost 6 bases to trimming and J lost 8 bases; unmatched junction nucleotides: 6. This CDR3 is built from 13 residues.

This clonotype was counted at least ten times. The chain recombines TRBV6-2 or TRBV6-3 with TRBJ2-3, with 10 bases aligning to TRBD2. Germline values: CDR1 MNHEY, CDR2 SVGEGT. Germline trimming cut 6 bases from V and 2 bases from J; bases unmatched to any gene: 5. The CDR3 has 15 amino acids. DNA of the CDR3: TGTGCCAGCAGGACACTAGCGGGAAACACAGATACGCAGTATTTT. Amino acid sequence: CASRTLAGNTDTQYF.

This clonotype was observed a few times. CDR3 bases: TGTGCCAGCAGCGTAGAGGGGCAAGCTGGAAACACCATATATTTT. Residues: CASSVEGQAGNTIYF. This chain links TRBV9 with TRBJ1-3; D might be TRBD1 (5 bases). The V gene's germline CDR1 is SGDLS and CDR2 YYNGEE. The CDR3 totals 15 residues. V lost 0 bases to trimming and J lost 2 bases, with 9 bases between them.

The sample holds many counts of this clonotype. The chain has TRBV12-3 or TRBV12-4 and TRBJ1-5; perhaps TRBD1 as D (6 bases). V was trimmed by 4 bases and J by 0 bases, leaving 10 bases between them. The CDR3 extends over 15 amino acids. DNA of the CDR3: TGTGCCAGCAGTTCTACGGACAGTAGCAATCAGCCCCAGCATTTT. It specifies CASSSTDSSNQPQHF.

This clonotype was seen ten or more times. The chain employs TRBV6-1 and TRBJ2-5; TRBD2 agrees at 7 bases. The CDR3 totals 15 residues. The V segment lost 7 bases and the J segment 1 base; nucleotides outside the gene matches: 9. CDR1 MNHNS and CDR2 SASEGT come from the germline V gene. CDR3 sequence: CASTLGRGLQETQYF. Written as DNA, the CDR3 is TGTGCCAGCACCCTAGGGAGGGGCCTCCAAGAGACCCAGTACTTC.

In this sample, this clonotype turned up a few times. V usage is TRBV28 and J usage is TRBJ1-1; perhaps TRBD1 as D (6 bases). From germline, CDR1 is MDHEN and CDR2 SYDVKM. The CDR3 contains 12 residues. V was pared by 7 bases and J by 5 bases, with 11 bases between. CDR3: CASTSTGTEAFF. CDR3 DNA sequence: TGTGCCAGCACCTCGACAGGAACTGAAGCTTTCTTT.

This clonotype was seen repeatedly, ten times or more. As DNA, the CDR3 is TGTGCCAGCAGTTACGCCGGGGTTAATGAGCAGTTCTTC. Amino acid sequence: CASSYAGVNEQFF. The chain uses TRBV6-2 or TRBV6-3 and TRBJ2-1; a possible D gene is TRBD2 (5 bases). CDR1 is MNHEY, CDR2 SVGEGT, per germline. The CDR3 runs to 13 residues. Trimming removed 2 bases from V and 7 bases from J, with 9 bases in between.

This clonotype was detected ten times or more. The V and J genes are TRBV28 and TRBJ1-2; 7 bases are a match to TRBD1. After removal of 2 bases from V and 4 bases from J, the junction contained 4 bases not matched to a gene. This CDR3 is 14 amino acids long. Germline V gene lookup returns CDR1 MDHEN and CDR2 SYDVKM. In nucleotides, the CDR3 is TGTGCCAGCAGTTTAACAGGGGTGGGCTATGGCTACACCTTC. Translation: CASSLTGVGYGYTF.

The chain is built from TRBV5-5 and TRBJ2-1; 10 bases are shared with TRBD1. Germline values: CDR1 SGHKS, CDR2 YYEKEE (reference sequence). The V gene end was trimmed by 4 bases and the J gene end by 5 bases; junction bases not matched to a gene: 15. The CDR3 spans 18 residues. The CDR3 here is CASSKTGGTPHGDNEQFF. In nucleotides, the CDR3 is TGTGCCAGCAGCAAGACAGGGGGCACCCCTCATGGGGACAATGAGCAGTTCTTC.

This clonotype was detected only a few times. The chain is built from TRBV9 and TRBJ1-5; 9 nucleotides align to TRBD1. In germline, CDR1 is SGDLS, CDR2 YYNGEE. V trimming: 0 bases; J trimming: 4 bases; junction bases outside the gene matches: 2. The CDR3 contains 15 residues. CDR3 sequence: CASSVGGQGNQPQHF. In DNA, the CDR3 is TGTGCCAGCAGCGTAGGGGGACAGGGAAATCAGCCCCAGCATTTT.

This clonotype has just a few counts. CDR3 sequence (DNA): TGTGCCACCAGTGATTCAGAGGGTGGCACTGAAGCTTTCTTT. It encodes CATSDSEGGTEAFF. This chain connects TRBV24-1 to TRBJ1-1; no reliable D call. V was clipped by 2 bases and J by 4 bases, with 10 bases between them. This CDR3 spans 14 amino acids. Germline CDR1 and CDR2: KGHDR and SFDVKD.

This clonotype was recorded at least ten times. The CDR3 DNA reads as TGTGCCAGCAGTTTATTGGCAACCTATGGCTACACCTTC. Its protein is CASSLLATYGYTF. The V and J genes are TRBV12-3 or TRBV12-4 and TRBJ1-2; D is ambiguous. CDR3 length equals 13 residues. The V and J ends lost 2 bases and 4 bases respectively, with 8 bases between them.

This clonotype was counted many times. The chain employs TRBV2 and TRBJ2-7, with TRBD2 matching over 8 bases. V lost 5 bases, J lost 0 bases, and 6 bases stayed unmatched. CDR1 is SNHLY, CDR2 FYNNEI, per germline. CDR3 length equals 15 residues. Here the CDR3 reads CASSPIAGHSYEQYF. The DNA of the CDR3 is TGTGCCAGCAGTCCTATAGCGGGACACTCCTACGAGCAGTACTTC.

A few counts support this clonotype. CDR3 sequence reads: CAISSGTLTEAFF. CDR3 bases: TGTGCCATCAGCTCCGGGACTCTTACTGAAGCTTTCTTT. This chain uses TRBV10-3 with TRBJ1-1, with a possible D match to TRBD1 (5 bases). V was trimmed by 6 bases and J by 5 bases, leaving 13 bases between them. The CDR3 consists of 13 residues. Germline CDR1 ENHRY, CDR2 SYGVKD.

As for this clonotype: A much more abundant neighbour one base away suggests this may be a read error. The CDR3 reads CASGLADGLGEQYF. The CDR3 nucleotides read TGTGCCAGCGGTTTAGCGGACGGTCTGGGCGAGCAGTACTTC. J is TRBJ2-7 and V is TRBV12-3 or TRBV12-4; a possible D gene is TRBD2 (6 bases). The CDR3 runs to 14 residues.

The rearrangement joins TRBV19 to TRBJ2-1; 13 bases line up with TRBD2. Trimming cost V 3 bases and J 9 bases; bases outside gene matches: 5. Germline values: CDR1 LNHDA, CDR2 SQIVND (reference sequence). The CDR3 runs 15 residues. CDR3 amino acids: CASSMGLAGTVEQFF. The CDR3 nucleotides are TGTGCCAGTAGTATGGGACTAGCGGGAACGGTTGAGCAGTTCTTC.